A selection of T cell receptor beta chains follows, all from one sample in a study of early stage breast cancer tumors. Profiling relied on immunoSEQ multiplex PCR, and the TCRdb table lists in-frame clones only, not all of them. The profile shows 45,000 to 60,000 clones, around 90% of them singletons. Sequenced material: blood. The receptors here all came from a person aged 65 to 85 with breast cancer. CDR3s include the opening cysteine and the closing phenylalanine or tryptophan. Fields, in order: J gene, V gene, clone size, D gene, CDR3 protein. D genes are given only for firm matches. Size is stated for part of the rows, as once, few or many counts, or as a class when the clone is expanded.

TRBJ2-7,TRBV6-6,-,-,CASSNPGGEQYF
TRBJ1-4,TRBV11-2,-,TRBD1,CASSSQTGENEKLFF
TRBJ1-5,TRBV19,-,-,CASSSNRDGNQPQHF
TRBJ2-1,TRBV29-1,-,TRBD2,CSVATSGSFSEQFF
TRBJ2-7,TRBV9,-,TRBD1,CASSVTTGGTYYEQYF
TRBJ2-2,TRBV6-6,-,-,CASSYGQRNTGELFF
TRBJ2-2,TRBV7-9,-,TRBD2,CASSFILSGRGSTGELFF
TRBJ2-6,TRBV19,few,-,CASSIMALGANVLTF
TRBJ1-2,TRBV7-9,-,-,CASSLEQGSGYTF
TRBJ2-7,TRBV19,once,TRBD2,CASSVPTSGRPYEQYF
TRBJ1-2,TRBV7-9,-,TRBD1,CASSFGQGTLLTGYTF
TRBJ2-1,TRBV27,-,-,CASRQGWEQFF
TRBJ2-7,TRBV12-5,-,-,CASGLSRGGGFPYEQYF
TRBJ1-5,TRBV5-4,-,-,CASSLGANQPQHF
TRBJ2-1,TRBV30,once,-,CAWSVYEGYNEQFF
TRBJ1-1,TRBV28,-,-,CASRRDTEAFF
TRBJ2-3,TRBV27,once,-,CASTNSYTDTQYF
TRBJ2-1,TRBV27,once,TRBD2,CASSLRGGSYNEQFF
TRBJ1-1,TRBV5-6,once,TRBD1,CASSLGWTGRSRTEAFF
TRBJ1-3,TRBV10-3,-,-,CAIMTSGDSGNTIYF